A single count supports the clone carrying this T cell receptor (beta chain). The antigen remains undetermined. This specimen comes from a study of PD-L1 blockade in urothelial cancer. About the study: Across blood samples, T cells had a median count of approximately 130,000.

Produced via immunoSEQ multiplex PCR; TCRdb's table is partial and in-frame only. The table shows tens of thousands of clones, with about 83% occurring only once. Study findings and constraints: Those with durable benefit had larger increases in tumor-associated blood clones at 3 weeks.

Time point given: pretreatment peripheral blood. Patients had urothelial carcinoma that was locally advanced or metastatic. The TCR comes from a man in his sixties with urothelial cancer. The source was PBMCs, collected around atezolizumab (anti-PD-L1) treatment.

The CDR3 loop is CASSTRTGYNEQFF. The CDR3 bases are TGTGCCAGCAGCACAAGGACAGGGTACAATGAGCAGTTCTTC. The chain recombines TRBV7-2 with TRBJ2-1; 8 nucleotides line up with TRBD1. Germline V lookup: CDR1 SGHTA, CDR2 FQGNSA. The length of the CDR3 is 14 residues. After removal of 5 bases from V and 4 bases from J, the junction contained 4 bases not matched to a gene.